Each of the 27 T cell receptor beta chains below was sequenced from the same sample in a study of a mutant IDH1 vaccine in newly diagnosed glioma. Some clones are missing from TCRdb's copy, which holds only in-frame ones; the method was immunoSEQ multiplex PCR. The profile shows roughly 86,000 clones, roughly 77% of them singletons. For these TCRs, the target antigens are not known. Time point noted: week 47, end of study. Topical imiquimod was applied with each vaccine dose, which held 300 ug of mutant IDH1 20-mer peptide. This sample comprised PBMCs, obtained from a glioma patient whose treatment included an IDH1 peptide vaccine. The origin of the receptors is a man aged 40-49 years with glioma.

This clone was recorded at least ten times. The genes are TRBV11-2 and TRBJ1-4; tentative D call: TRBD1 (6 bases). The CDR3 length is 15 residues. Trimming took 0 bases from V and 7 from J, leaving 12 bases between them. CDR1 is SGHAT, CDR2 FQNNGV, per germline. CDR3 protein: CASSLDLARGEKLFF. The DNA for the CDR3 is TGTGCCAGCAGCTTAGATCTTGCCAGGGGTGAAAAACTGTTTTTT.

This chain's CDR3 is CASSLSGTGELFF. CDR3 DNA: TGTGCCAGCAGCTTATCCGGGACCGGGGAGCTGTTTTTT. The chain links TRBV7-9 to TRBJ2-2; D remains ambiguous. The ends were cut back, 2 bases at V and 5 bases at J, with 6 bases in the middle. Germline V gene lookup returns CDR1 SEHNR and CDR2 FQNEAQ (reference sequence). CDR3 length: 13 amino acids.

The chain has TRBV5-6 and TRBJ1-3; D perhaps matches TRBD1 (6 bases). The V and J ends lost 0 bases and 4 bases respectively, with 14 bases between them. The CDR3 extends over 16 amino acids. The germline V gene has CDR1 SGHDT and CDR2 YYEEEE. CDR3 amino acids: CASSLDRVVGGNTIYF. CDR3 DNA sequence: TGTGCCAGCAGCTTGGACAGGGTTGTAGGGGGAAACACCATATATTTT.

The chain links TRBV6-5 to TRBJ1-5, with D perhaps matching TRBD1 (5 bases). V was clipped by 2 bases and J by 7 bases, with 9 bases between them. The CDR3 spans 13 residues. Germline CDR1 and CDR2: MNHEY and SVGAGI. CDR3 sequence reads: CASSYGATQPQHF. The CDR3 nucleotides are TGTGCCAGCAGTTACGGGGCAACCCAGCCCCAGCATTTT.

The chain couples TRBV5-4 to TRBJ1-5, with D possibly matching TRBD1 (6 bases). Trimming left V 6 bases short and J 4 bases short, with 17 bases between. The CDR3 sequence is 15 residues long. Per germline, CDR1 SGHNT and CDR2 YYREEE (reference sequence). CDR3 coding DNA: TGTGCCAGCACCTCGGGGCGGGGGCGAAATCAGCCCCAGCATTTT. Amino acid sequence: CASTSGRGRNQPQHF.

The chain couples TRBV10-3 to TRBJ2-1; 9 positions match TRBD1. Trimming took 6 bases from V and 1 from J; bases not matched to a gene: 7. The CDR3 contains 16 residues. CDR1 is ENHRY, CDR2 SYGVKD, per germline. The CDR3: CAIRRTGVQSYNEQFF. The CDR3 region has the DNA TGTGCCATCAGACGGACAGGGGTTCAGTCCTACAATGAGCAGTTCTTC.

This rearrangement joins TRBV7-6 to TRBJ2-7; D is possibly TRBD1 or TRBD2 (8 bases each). Trimming shortened V by 8 bases and J by 2 bases, and 19 bases separated the two germline ends. CDR1 and CDR2 (germline): SGHVS, FNYEAQ. This CDR3 contains 15 residues. CDR3 region: CASAPGGGQAYEQYF. CDR3 in DNA: TGTGCCAGCGCCCCGGGAGGGGGACAGGCCTACGAGCAGTACTTC. Together with reference TRBV7-6 and TRBJ2-7, the CDR3 gives the full variable domain: GAGVSQSPRYKVTKRGQDVALRCDPISGHVSLYWYRQALGQGPEFLTYFNYEAQQDKSGLPNDRFSAERPEGSISTLTIQRTEQRDSAMYRCASAPGGGQAYEQYFGPGTRLTVT.

The rearrangement links TRBV4-2 to TRBJ2-7, with 7 positions matching TRBD2. Per the germline V gene, CDR1 is LGHNA and CDR2 is YNFKEQ. The V gene end was trimmed by 0 bases and the J gene end by 9 bases; junction bases not matched to a gene: 17. This CDR3 spans 17 amino acids. The DNA for the CDR3 is TGTGCCAGCAGCCAAGATTCGTCCAGCGGGACTGCTGACGGGCAGTACTTC. Protein: CASSQDSSSGTADGQYF.

The chain carries TRBV28 and TRBJ2-4; D possibly matches TRBD1 or TRBD2 (5 bases each). Per the germline V gene, CDR1 is MDHEN and CDR2 is SYDVKM. The CDR3 runs to 13 residues. Trimming shortened V by 2 bases and J by 15 bases, and 17 bases separated the two germline ends. The CDR3 nucleotides read TGTGCCAGCAGTTTACTCCCCGGGGCAAACCCGTACTTC. Protein: CASSLLPGANPYF. Complete variable domain (other parts from reference TRBV28 and TRBJ2-4): DVKVTQSSRYLVKRTGEKVFLECVQDMDHENMFWYRQDPGLGLRLIYFSYDVKMKEKGDIPEGYSVSREKKERFSLILESASTNQTSMYLCASSLLPGANPYFGAGTRLSVL.

The rearrangement links TRBV9 to TRBJ2-1; TRBD2 matches 15 bases. V lost 0 bases and J lost 9; bases outside the gene matches: 1. Germline assignment: CDR1 SGDLS and CDR2 YYNGEE. The CDR3 runs to 15 residues. The CDR3 sequence is CASSVEGLAGGEQFF. The CDR3, as DNA: TGTGCCAGCAGCGTAGAGGGACTAGCGGGAGGTGAGCAGTTCTTC.

The chain couples TRBV5-5 to TRBJ2-1; D is ambiguous. This CDR3 is 15 amino acids long. V gave up 1 base and J gave up 0 bases, with 8 bases separating them. The germline gives CDR1 SGHKS, CDR2 YYEKEE (reference sequence). CDR3 sequence reads: CASSLTQSSYNEQFF. The CDR3 nucleotides read TGTGCCAGCAGCTTGACACAGAGCTCCTACAATGAGCAGTTCTTC.

V and J are TRBV19 and TRBJ2-4; 9 bases are a match to TRBD1. The germline V gene has CDR1 LNHDA and CDR2 SQIVND (reference sequence). This CDR3 has 13 residues. Losses at the gene ends were 5 bases for V and 6 bases for J; bases not matched to a gene: 2. CDR3 in amino acids: CASSPGQGNIQYF. The CDR3, as DNA: TGTGCCAGTAGTCCGGGACAGGGAAACATTCAGTACTTC. The complete variable domain, with remaining parts taken from reference TRBV19 and TRBJ2-4, reads DGGITQSPKYLFRKEGQNVTLSCEQNLNHDAMYWYRQDPGQGLRLIYYSQIVNDFQKGDIAEGYSVSREKKESFPLTVTSAQKNPTAFYLCASSPGQGNIQYFGAGTRLSVL.

The chain uses TRBV27 and TRBJ2-2, with D possibly called TRBD1 or TRBD2 (5 bases each). The CDR3 is made up of 14 amino acids. The ends were cut back, 6 bases at V and 7 bases at J, with 15 bases in the middle. In germline, CDR1 is MNHEY, CDR2 SMNVEV (reference sequence). This CDR3 is CASSQGRDGGELFF. The CDR3 DNA follows: TGTGCCAGCAGCCAGGGCAGGGACGGCGGGGAGCTGTTTTTT.

The J gene is TRBJ1-2, the V gene TRBV4-3; 8 positions agree with TRBD1. Germline CDR1 is LGHNA and CDR2 is YSLEER. After removal of 2 bases from V and 4 bases from J, the junction contained 6 bases not matched to a gene. This CDR3 contains 15 residues. The CDR3 coding sequence is TGCGCCAGCAGCCAACTGGGACAGGAGTTCTATGGCTACACCTTC. Amino acids: CASSQLGQEFYGYTF.

The chain recombines TRBV9 with TRBJ2-5; D call uncertain. The DNA end is more similar to TRBJ2-7, so the J call may be wrong. From germline, CDR1 is SGDLS and CDR2 YYNGEE. The length of the CDR3 is 15 residues. In DNA, the CDR3 is TGTGCCAGCAGCGTAGCTGTCGGTTCCTTCTACGAGCAGTACTTC. Its translation: CASSVAVGSFYEQYF.

The chain recombines TRBV6-4 with TRBJ2-3, with D unresolved. This CDR3 has 14 amino acids. Trimming took off 4 bases at V and 1 base at J, with 9 bases between the two ends. Germline V gives CDR1 MRHNA, CDR2 SNTAGT. CDR3 protein: CASSVARGTDTQYF. DNA of the CDR3: TGTGCCAGCAGTGTGGCCCGAGGCACAGATACGCAGTATTTT.

This clone was detected only once. This chain connects TRBV5-1 to TRBJ1-1, with a tentative D call TRBD1 (5 bases). Germline CDR1 and CDR2: SGHRS and YFSETQ. Trimming cost V 0 bases and J 0 bases, with 9 bases left between them. The CDR3 spans 15 residues. CDR3 sequence (DNA): TGCGCCAGCAGCTTGGCGAGGACATTGAACACTGAAGCTTTCTTT. It yields the protein CASSLARTLNTEAFF. The complete variable domain, with remaining parts taken from reference TRBV5-1 and TRBJ1-1, reads KAGVTQTPRYLIKTRGQQVTLSCSPISGHRSVSWYQQTPGQGLQFLFEYFSETQRNKGNFPGRFSGRQFSNSRSEMNVSTLELGDSALYLCASSLARTLNTEAFFGQGTRLTVV.

The chain employs TRBV5-6 and TRBJ2-3; 9 bases fit TRBD2. The CDR3 runs 13 residues. V lost 5 bases, J lost 8 bases, and 6 bases stayed unmatched. The germline V gene has CDR1 SGHDT and CDR2 YYEEEE. CDR3 loop: CASRLSGGSTQYF. The CDR3 DNA follows: TGTGCCAGCAGACTTAGCGGGGGCAGTACGCAGTATTTT.

V is TRBV30 and J is TRBJ2-7, with D unclear. The CDR3 extends over 16 amino acids. Trimming took off 1 base at V and 2 bases at J, with 18 bases between the two ends. Germline values: CDR1 GTSNPN, CDR2 SVGIG (reference sequence). CDR3 coding DNA: TGTGCCTGGAGTGCCCTCCCCAACAGATTTCCCTACGAGCAGTACTTC. Its translation is CAWSALPNRFPYEQYF.

This clone was seen only once. This chain uses TRBV4-1 with TRBJ1-3, with a weak D call TRBD1 (5 bases). The V gene's germline CDR1 is MGHRA and CDR2 YSYEKL. The V and J ends lost 4 bases and 2 bases respectively, with 15 bases between them. CDR3 length: 16 amino acids. The CDR3 region is CASSPNPRGAGNTIYF. The CDR3 bases are TGCGCCAGCAGCCCCAACCCCAGAGGGGCTGGAAACACCATATATTTT.

To note about this clone: One end of the junction is discordant with germline, which a read error may explain. V is TRBV19 and J is TRBJ1-2, with D possibly TRBD1 on 5 matching bases. CDR3 length: 12 amino acids. The germline V gene encodes CDR1 LNHDA and CDR2 SQIVND (reference sequence). CDR3 protein: CPFTGGVDGYTF. The CDR3 nucleotides are TGCCCATTTACCGGGGGGGTGGATGGCTACACCTTC.

This chain links TRBV11-1 with TRBJ2-1; no clear D gene. Trimming stripped 5 bases from V and 9 bases from J, with 8 bases between. This CDR3 is 11 amino acids long. Germline V gene sequence: CDR1 SGHAT, CDR2 FQDESV (reference sequence). The chain's CDR3 is CASSELIEQFF. CDR3 DNA: TGTGCCAGCAGCGAACTAATTGAGCAGTTCTTC.

The rearrangement links TRBV4-3 to TRBJ2-1, with D hard to call. Deletions cut 0 bases from V and 2 bases from J, with 11 bases between. In germline, CDR1 is LGHNA, CDR2 YSLEER. The CDR3 contains 16 residues. CDR3 amino acids: CASSQDLVSAYNEQFF. For the CDR3, the DNA is TGCGCCAGCAGCCAAGATCTGGTTTCAGCCTACAATGAGCAGTTCTTC.

This clone was counted a single time. V is TRBV27 and J is TRBJ2-1, with D perhaps matching TRBD1 or TRBD2 (6 bases each). From germline, CDR1 is MNHEY and CDR2 SMNVEV (reference sequence). This CDR3 contains 13 residues. Trimming took 8 bases from V and 6 from J, leaving 14 bases between them. The CDR3 here is CASGGTIGNEQFF. The CDR3 DNA is TGTGCCAGCGGGGGGACAATCGGCAATGAGCAGTTCTTC.

About this clone itself: One end of the junction does not line up with germline, which may come from a read error. The CDR3 sequence: CASSLSQGSYNEQFF. The CDR3 DNA reads TGTGCTAGCAGCTTGTCCCAGGGCTCCTACAATGAGCAGTTCTTC. The rearrangement links TRBV7-7 to TRBJ2-1; maybe TRBD1 (5 bases). CDR3 size: 15 residues. CDR1 is SSHAT, CDR2 FNYEAQ, per germline (reference sequence).

This clone has just one count. V gene TRBV7-2 combines with J gene TRBJ2-7; D possibly corresponds to TRBD1 (5 bases). The CDR3 runs to 13 residues. Between the trimmed V and J ends, which lost 5 bases and 5 bases, there was a span of 13 bases. CDR1 is SGHTA, CDR2 FQGNSA, per germline. The CDR3 nucleotides are TGTGCCAGCAGCCCCAGGGTATTCAACGAGCAGTACTTC. Its protein product is CASSPRVFNEQYF.

This rearrangement joins TRBV7-8 to TRBJ2-4, with D tentatively TRBD2 (6 bases). Germline V gene lookup returns CDR1 SGHVS and CDR2 FQNEAQ. The V gene lost 5 bases and the J gene lost 2 bases, with 16 bases spanning the gap. CDR3 size: 16 residues. The CDR3 sequence is CASSPAGSFPKNIQYF. The DNA of the CDR3 is TGTGCCAGCAGCCCGGCGGGATCCTTCCCCAAAAACATTCAGTACTTC.